What follows is one TCR beta chain and its context. Its cognate antigen is unknown. The data originate from a study of cytomegalovirus exposure and HLA in healthy donors. The protocol was immunoSEQ multiplex PCR, while the TCRdb copy is restricted to in-frame clones and leaves out a portion. This sample has roughly 150,000 clones, with about 80% found just once. Study-wide results and limits: The study labeled 164 TCR beta chains cytomegalovirus-associated. The classifier reportedly diagnosed cytomegalovirus status with high specificity and sensitivity.

This CDR3 is 20 amino acids long. V trimming: 7 bases; J trimming: 4 bases; junction bases outside the gene matches: 25. Germline values: CDR1 SQVTM, CDR2 ANQGSEA. The rearrangement joins TRBV29-1 to TRBJ2-1, with 10 bases matching TRBD2. Material for sequencing was PBMCs. This receptor was obtained from a man aged 30-40 years in good health and CMV-seropositive. The CDR3 DNA reads as TGCAGCGCCAAAGGAGAGGGGTTCACTAGCGGGGAGGTTATTTACAATGAGCAGTTCTTC. Protein product: CSAKGEGFTSGEVIYNEQFF.